A single count supports the clone carrying this TCR beta chain. Method: immunoSEQ multiplex PCR; TCRdb's copy keeps in-frame clones and lacks some. The data contain just over 350,000 clones, approximately 86% of them singletons. Germline V gene sequence: CDR1 LGHNT, CDR2 FRNRAP. V dropped 10 bases and J dropped 5 bases, with 20 bases sitting between them. The CDR3 consists of 15 residues. The sample belongs to a study of blood T cell repertoires in COVID-19. Study-level background: Acute and convalescent COVID-19 specimens originated in the United States, Italy and Spain.

The TCR originated in a woman aged 55-70 years with COVID-19, enrolled during active disease. The chain combines TRBV12-5 with TRBJ2-2; perhaps TRBD1 as D (6 bases). The material sequenced was peripheral blood. In nucleotides, the CDR3 is TGTGCTACACAGAACAGGGAGATAGGGACCGGGGAGCTGTTTTTT. It codes for CATQNREIGTGELFF.